These 17 T cell receptor beta chains came from one sample sequenced in a study of blood T cells in healthy people across ages. Through a sample-barcoded 5' primer and a J-beta primer mix, a second PCR was run for about 6 to 11 cycles. TCRdb reprocessed the 5' RACE reads with MiXCR, giving one entry per CDR3 protein. The data hold about 640,000 distinct CDR3 sequences, with roughly 53% observed a single time. Sequences were obtained from blood. These receptors all come from a man aged 55 to 70 in good health.

A few counts support this clonotype. This chain joins TRBV27 and TRBJ2-4, with 7 positions matching TRBD1. This CDR3 has 14 residues. The junction had 7 bases not matched to a gene; V was cut back by 6 bases and J by 5 bases. From germline, CDR1 is MNHEY and CDR2 SMNVEV (reference sequence). In DNA, the CDR3 is TGTGCCAGCAGCCGGGGACAGTACCAAAACATTCAGTACTTC. Encoded protein: CASSRGQYQNIQYF.

The chain joins TRBV14 to TRBJ1-1; D uncertain. The V gene lost 4 bases and the J gene lost 5 bases, with 11 bases spanning the gap. Germline loops: CDR1 SGHDN, CDR2 FVKESK. This CDR3 region has 13 residues. In DNA form, the CDR3 reads TGTGCCAGCAGCCTCTCGGCGGGTACTGAAGCTTTCTTT. Its protein is CASSLSAGTEAFF.

The chain uses TRBV10-2 and TRBJ2-3, with D unresolved. The CDR3 runs 14 residues. CDR1 is WSHSY and CDR2 is SAAADI in the germline V gene. Deletions cut 7 bases from V and 0 bases from J, with 11 bases between. CDR3 DNA sequence: TGCGCCAGCACGCGCAGCCCTAGCACAGATACGCAGTATTTT. Translated, it gives CASTRSPSTDTQYF.

This clonotype was seen only a few times. The chain uses TRBV12-3 or TRBV12-4 and TRBJ1-6; D gene uncertain. The length of the CDR3 is 13 residues. V shed 1 base and J shed 8 bases, with 6 bases lying between them. The CDR3 spells CASSLGAYSPLHF. Written as DNA, the CDR3 is TGTGCCAGCAGTTTAGGGGCGTATTCACCCCTCCACTTT.

There are a few counts of this clonotype. The chain is built from TRBV7-2 and TRBJ2-1; 10 bases align to TRBD2. Trimming at V came to 5 bases and at J to 8 bases, leaving 6 bases not matched to a gene. The germline CDR1 and CDR2 sequences are SGHTA and FQGNSA. There are 14 residues in the CDR3. In DNA form, the CDR3 reads TGTGCCAGCAGCGAGCGGGGGGGCGAGTATGAGCAGTTCTTC. Translating gives CASSERGGEYEQFF.

This clonotype was seen a single time. The chain uses TRBV3-1 and TRBJ2-7; 7 bases are shared with TRBD2. TRBJ2-5 explains the end of the DNA better; the J call may be wrong. In germline, CDR1 is LGHDT, CDR2 YNNKEL (reference sequence). The CDR3 length is 16 residues. CDR3 sequence reads: CASSPGGGPLKETQYF. CDR3 in DNA: TGTGCCAGCAGCCCCGGGGGAGGGCCCCTAAAAGAGACCCAGTACTTC.

This clonotype was picked up a small number of times. The chain recombines TRBV9 with TRBJ2-5; 10 nucleotides line up with TRBD2. Germline assignment: CDR1 SGDLS and CDR2 YYNGEE. The CDR3 spans 15 residues. V shed 4 bases, J shed 5 bases, and the junction held 8 bases outside the gene matches. This chain's CDR3 is CASSPGLAEGETQYF. In DNA form, the CDR3 reads TGTGCCAGCAGCCCCGGACTAGCGGAGGGGGAGACCCAGTACTTC.

The chain carries TRBV20-1 and TRBJ2-7; 7 bases are a match to TRBD2. The J call may be in error: the DNA end matches TRBJ2-5 better. This CDR3 is 17 amino acids long. Germline CDR1 is DFQATT and CDR2 is SNEGSKA (reference sequence). This CDR3 reads CSARDEVKRGRAETQYF. The CDR3 DNA is TGCAGTGCTAGAGATGAGGTTAAGCGGGGAAGGGCAGAGACCCAGTACTTC.

This clonotype was picked up a small number of times. The chain joins TRBV5-1 to TRBJ2-5; D is tentatively TRBD1 or TRBD2 (6 bases each). Trimming shortened V by 4 bases and J by 5 bases, and 21 bases separated the two germline ends. The CDR3 loop spans 16 amino acids. Germline CDR1 is SGHRS and CDR2 is YFSETQ. Here the CDR3 reads CASSPGDTGGLETQYF. The CDR3 DNA sequence: TGCGCCAGCAGCCCCGGGGACACCGGGGGATTGGAGACCCAGTACTTC.

The CDR3 DNA reads as TGCAGCGTTGGGGGCCCACCCGGAGATGAAAAACTGTTTTTT. Translated: CSVGGPPGDEKLFF. The rearrangement links TRBV29-1 to TRBJ1-4; a weak D match, TRBD1 (5 bases). This CDR3 has 14 residues. Per the germline V gene, CDR1 is SQVTM and CDR2 is ANQGSEA. The V gene lost 4 bases and the J gene lost 6 bases, with 15 bases spanning the gap.

The rearrangement links TRBV30 to TRBJ1-6; tentative D call: TRBD1 (5 bases). This CDR3 spans 14 amino acids. Trimming left V 0 bases short and J 9 bases short, with 12 bases between. Per the germline V gene, CDR1 is GTSNPN and CDR2 is SVGIG (reference sequence). In nucleotides, the CDR3 is TGTGCCTGGAGTGTACAAGGGGAGGCTTCACCCCTCCACTTT. Translated, it gives CAWSVQGEASPLHF. Combining the CDR3 with reference TRBV30 and TRBJ1-6 gives the whole variable domain SQTIHQWPATLVQPVGSPLSLECTVEGTSNPNLYWYRQAAGRGLQLLFYSVGIGQISSEVPQNLSASRPQDRQFILSSKKLLLSDSGFYLCAWSVQGEASPLHFGNGTRLTVT.

The V and J genes are TRBV5-1 and TRBJ2-7, with D tentatively TRBD2 (5 bases). Germline lookup yields CDR1 SGHRS and CDR2 YFSETQ. V was trimmed by 4 bases and J by 4 bases, leaving 9 bases between them. The CDR3 runs 12 residues. CDR3 loop: CASSMDFYEQYF. CDR3 DNA: TGCGCCAGCAGCATGGACTTTTACGAGCAGTACTTC.

V gene TRBV29-1 combines with J gene TRBJ2-5; D gene unclear. CDR3 length: 13 amino acids. Looked up from germline, CDR1 is SQVTM and CDR2 is ANQGSEA. Trimming took off 4 bases at V and 5 bases at J, with 14 bases between the two ends. The CDR3 spells CSVVHVRRETQYF. In DNA, the CDR3 is TGCAGCGTTGTTCATGTTCGTAGGGAGACCCAGTACTTC.

The V call is TRBV27, the J call TRBJ2-2; 8 bases are a match to TRBD1. The V segment lost 6 bases and the J segment 4 bases; nucleotides outside the gene matches: 7. From germline, CDR1 is MNHEY and CDR2 SMNVEV (reference sequence). The CDR3 is 15 residues long. CDR3 DNA: TGTGCCAGCAGACCCCGACAGGGGTTCACCGGGGAGCTGTTTTTT. This gives the protein CASRPRQGFTGELFF.

This clonotype was recorded only once. V gene TRBV4-2 combines with J gene TRBJ2-1; TRBD2 matches at 14 bases. Near its end, the DNA agrees better with TRBJ2-7, so the J call may be wrong. Germline CDR1 LGHNA, CDR2 YNFKEQ. This CDR3 has 20 amino acids. The CDR3 loop is CASSQESPTSGGAVYNEQYF. The CDR3 DNA sequence: TGTGCCAGCAGCCAAGAGTCCCCGACTAGCGGGGGGGCGGTCTACAATGAGCAGTACTTC.

This chain links TRBV20-1 with TRBJ2-1, with 13 nucleotides matching TRBD2. CDR3 size: 14 residues. Germline CDR1 DFQATT, CDR2 SNEGSKA (reference sequence). After removal of 2 bases from V and 8 bases from J, the junction contained 3 bases not matched to a gene. In DNA, the CDR3 is TGCAGTGCTAGACCGGGGACTAGCGGGGATGAGCAGTTCTTC. This encodes CSARPGTSGDEQFF.

This clonotype was seen only a few times. The chain links TRBV29-1 to TRBJ2-1, with 8 positions matching TRBD2. The CDR3 length is 14 residues. Trimming took 6 bases from V and 6 from J; bases not matched to a gene: 10. Germline V gene lookup returns CDR1 SQVTM and CDR2 ANQGSEA. This CDR3 reads CSVLEAGGPNEQFF. The CDR3 DNA follows: TGCAGCGTCCTGGAGGCGGGGGGCCCCAATGAGCAGTTCTTC.